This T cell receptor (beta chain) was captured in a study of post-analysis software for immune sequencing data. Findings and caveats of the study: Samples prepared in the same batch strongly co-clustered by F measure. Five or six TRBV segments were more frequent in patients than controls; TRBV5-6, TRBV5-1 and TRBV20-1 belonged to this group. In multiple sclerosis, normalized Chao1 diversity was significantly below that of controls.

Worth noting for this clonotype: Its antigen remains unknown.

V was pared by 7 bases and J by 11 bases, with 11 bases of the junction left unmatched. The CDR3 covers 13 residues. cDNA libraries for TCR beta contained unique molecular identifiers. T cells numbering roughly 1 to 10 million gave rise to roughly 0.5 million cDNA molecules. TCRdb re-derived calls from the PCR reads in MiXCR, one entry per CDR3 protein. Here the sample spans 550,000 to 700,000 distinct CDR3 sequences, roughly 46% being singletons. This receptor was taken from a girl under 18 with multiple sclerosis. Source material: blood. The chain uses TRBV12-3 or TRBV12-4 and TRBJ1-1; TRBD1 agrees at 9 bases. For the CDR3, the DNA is TGTGCCAGCACCCTTACAGGGGGCCGGGAGGCTTTCTTT. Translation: CASTLTGGREAFF.